The 21 T cell receptor beta chains below come from one sample, sequenced in a study of T cell changes during pregnancy in multiple sclerosis. The repertoire was sequenced with immunoSEQ multiplex PCR; TCRdb's copy has only in-frame clones and lacks some. The sample yields some 130,000 clones, about 95% seen once. Specimen: peripheral blood, collected after pregnancy. The receptors shown here come from a female donor with multiple sclerosis, enrolled in a pregnancy study.

V is TRBV19 and J is TRBJ1-4, with D perhaps matching TRBD1 (6 bases). Trimming took 7 bases from V and 5 from J, leaving 14 bases between them. CDR1 is LNHDA, CDR2 SQIVND, per germline (reference sequence). The length of the CDR3 is 14 residues. CDR3 loop: CASTQGTLNEKLFF. As DNA, the CDR3 is TGTGCCAGTACTCAGGGGACACTGAATGAAAAACTGTTTTTT.

This sequence joins TRBV19 and TRBJ1-3; possibly TRBD1 for D (5 bases). The CDR3 is 13 amino acids. V was trimmed by 10 bases and J by 14 bases, leaving 24 bases between them. The V gene's germline CDR1 is LNHDA and CDR2 SQIVND (reference sequence). The CDR3 region is CAINSGSAGPLYF. For the CDR3, the DNA is TGTGCCATCAACTCGGGGTCGGCGGGGCCATTATATTTT.

CDR3 in DNA: TGTGCCAGTACGGCCCGGGACAGTAAAGGGGCCCAGCATTTT. This encodes CASTARDSKGAQHF. V usage is TRBV6-1 and J usage is TRBJ1-5; 7 positions match TRBD1. V gave up 9 bases and J gave up 11 bases; unmatched junction bases: 16. Germline CDR1 reads MNHNS; CDR2 reads SASEGT. This CDR3 has 14 residues.

This clone was recorded only once. In nucleotides, the CDR3 is TGTGCCAGTAGAGTGGGGGGTTCTGGGGCCAACGTCCTGACTTTC. Its protein product is CASRVGGSGANVLTF. The gene calls are TRBV19 and TRBJ2-6; D possibly corresponds to TRBD2 (6 bases). V lost 6 bases to trimming and J lost 1 base, with 10 bases between them. The germline V gene has CDR1 LNHDA and CDR2 SQIVND (reference sequence). This CDR3 has 15 residues.

The chain combines TRBV2 with TRBJ2-4; 12 positions match TRBD2. V dropped 4 bases and J dropped 0; count of bases not matched to a gene: 4. The CDR3 runs to 17 residues. The germline gives CDR1 SNHLY, CDR2 FYNNEI. The CDR3 bases are TGTGCCAGCAGTGCTCCGGGACTAGCGGGAGCCAAAAACATTCAGTACTTC. Amino acids: CASSAPGLAGAKNIQYF.

The CDR3 region is CASSSTGLDTEAFF. CDR3 coding DNA: TGTGCCAGCAGCTCTACAGGGTTAGACACTGAAGCTTTCTTT. V and J are TRBV9 and TRBJ1-1; a possible D gene is TRBD1 (6 bases). The CDR3 consists of 14 residues. V lost 4 bases and J 3 bases, leaving 13 bases between the germline ends. The germline V gene encodes CDR1 SGDLS and CDR2 YYNGEE.

This clone came up once. The chain recombines TRBV27 with TRBJ2-6; D unresolved. The length of the CDR3 is 15 residues. The ends were cut back, 5 bases at V and 1 base at J, with 9 bases in the middle. CDR1 MNHEY and CDR2 SMNVEV come from the germline V gene (reference sequence). CDR3 protein: CASSPSRSGANVLTF. For the CDR3, the DNA is TGTGCCAGCAGTCCTAGTCGGTCTGGGGCCAACGTCCTGACTTTC.

V usage is TRBV14 and J usage is TRBJ2-1, with D uncertain. V dropped 4 bases and J dropped 5 bases, with 18 bases sitting between them. The CDR3 length is 16 residues. The germline gives CDR1 SGHDN, CDR2 FVKESK. CDR3 region: CASSLLKFLSDNEQFF. CDR3 sequence (DNA): TGTGCCAGCAGCCTCCTAAAATTCCTTTCGGACAATGAGCAGTTCTTC.

This chain uses TRBV19 with TRBJ1-2, with D perhaps matching TRBD1 (6 bases). The length of the CDR3 is 12 residues. Trimming stripped 8 bases from V and 4 bases from J, with 11 bases between. Germline V gene sequence: CDR1 LNHDA, CDR2 SQIVND (reference sequence). The CDR3 DNA is TGTGCCAGTTTCAGGACAGCCTATGGCTACACCTTC. It is translated as CASFRTAYGYTF.

V gene TRBV28 combines with J gene TRBJ1-2; perhaps TRBD1 as D (5 bases). The ends were cut back, 6 bases at V and 13 bases at J, with 24 bases in the middle. CDR3 size: 14 residues. Germline-derived CDR1 and CDR2 are MDHEN and SYDVKM. CDR3 protein: CASSRADTGVASTF. In DNA, the CDR3 is TGTGCCAGCAGCCGAGCCGATACAGGAGTAGCTTCCACCTTC.

The chain has TRBV28 and TRBJ1-3; unclear D gene. This CDR3 comprises 15 residues. The germline V gene has CDR1 MDHEN and CDR2 SYDVKM. The V end was cut by 0 bases, the J end by 1 base, with 7 bases between. CDR3 nucleotides: TGTGCCAGCAGTTTATGGAGGGTATCTGGAAACACCATATATTTT. Protein sequence: CASSLWRVSGNTIYF. Drawing the rest from reference TRBV28 and TRBJ1-3, the complete variable domain is DVKVTQSSRYLVKRTGEKVFLECVQDMDHENMFWYRQDPGLGLRLIYFSYDVKMKEKGDIPEGYSVSREKKERFSLILESASTNQTSMYLCASSLWRVSGNTIYFGEGSWLTVV.

This chain uses TRBV5-4 with TRBJ1-2; 9 bases align to TRBD1. This CDR3 spans 15 amino acids. J was trimmed by 8 bases and V by 2 bases; bases with no gene match: 10. Germline loops: CDR1 SGHNT, CDR2 YYREEE (reference sequence). As DNA, the CDR3 is TGTGCCAGCAGCTTCCCGGGACAGGGCGATTGGGGCTACACCTTC. It yields the protein CASSFPGQGDWGYTF.

The gene calls are TRBV5-1 and TRBJ1-1; D remains unclear. The CDR3 runs 13 residues. V was cut by 0 bases and J by 6 bases, with 9 bases left in between. The germline V gene encodes CDR1 SGHRS and CDR2 YFSETQ. CDR3 sequence: CASSLAWSAEAFF. In DNA, the CDR3 is TGCGCCAGCAGCTTGGCCTGGAGTGCTGAAGCTTTCTTT. Drawing the rest from reference TRBV5-1 and TRBJ1-1, the complete variable domain is KAGVTQTPRYLIKTRGQQVTLSCSPISGHRSVSWYQQTPGQGLQFLFEYFSETQRNKGNFPGRFSGRQFSNSRSEMNVSTLELGDSALYLCASSLAWSAEAFFGQGTRLTVV.

CDR3 sequence: CSVVLVYNEQFF. CDR3 nucleotides: TGCAGCGTTGTATTAGTATACAATGAGCAGTTCTTC. The chain employs TRBV29-1 and TRBJ2-1; D gene uncertain. This CDR3 region has 12 residues. V shed 4 bases and J shed 4 bases, with 8 bases lying between them. Germline assignment: CDR1 SQVTM and CDR2 ANQGSEA.

This clone was seen once. The chain's CDR3 is CASSTEQGRYEKLFF. As DNA, the CDR3 is TGTGCCAGCAGTACAGAACAGGGCCGATATGAAAAACTGTTTTTT. The chain links TRBV2 to TRBJ1-4, with a possible D match to TRBD1 (6 bases). CDR3 length: 15 amino acids. The V end was cut by 5 bases, the J end by 6 bases, with 16 bases between. The germline CDR1 and CDR2 sequences are SNHLY and FYNNEI.

J is TRBJ2-1 and V is TRBV7-2; no clear D gene. Trimming removed 5 bases at V and 8 bases at J, with 16 bases between. CDR1 and CDR2 from the germline V gene are SGHTA and FQGNSA. CDR3 length: 14 amino acids. This CDR3 is CASSPQVGFHEQFF. CDR3 bases: TGTGCCAGCAGCCCCCAGGTGGGCTTCCATGAGCAGTTCTTC. The variable domain in full, with the rest retrieved from reference TRBV7-2 and TRBJ2-1, is GAGVSQSPSNKVTEKGKDVELRCDPISGHTALYWYRQSLGQGLEFLIYFQGNSAPDKSGLPSDRFSAERTGGSVSTLTIQRTQQEDSAVYLCASSPQVGFHEQFFGPGTRLTVL.

The rearrangement uses TRBV6-5 and TRBJ2-2, with D possibly being TRBD2 (5 bases). The CDR3 covers 15 residues. Germline-derived CDR1 and CDR2 are MNHEY and SVGAGI. Trimming removed 2 bases at V and 5 bases at J, with 12 bases between. CDR3 loop: CASSYRDEGTGELFF. For the CDR3, the DNA is TGTGCCAGCAGTTACCGGGATGAGGGAACCGGGGAGCTGTTTTTT.

This clone was observed a single time. The gene calls are TRBV18 and TRBJ1-4; 10 nucleotides line up with TRBD1. CDR1 and CDR2 from the germline V gene are KGHSH and LQKENI. V was clipped by 4 bases and J by 0 bases; unmatched bases: 17. CDR3 length: 21 residues. The CDR3 sequence is CASSLLSFKTGGRTTNEKLFF. In nucleotides, the CDR3 is TGTGCCAGCTCACTGTTGAGTTTTAAGACAGGGGGCAGAACAACTAATGAAAAACTGTTTTTT.

The chain has TRBV7-9 and TRBJ2-5, with 7 positions matching TRBD2. CDR1 and CDR2 from the germline V gene are SEHNR and FQNEAQ (reference sequence). This CDR3 is built from 15 residues. V was clipped by 8 bases and J by 2 bases; unmatched bases: 11. CDR3 coding DNA: TGTGCCAGCGAGCTGACCGTCGGGAGGCAAGAGACCCAGTACTTC. Amino acids: CASELTVGRQETQYF.

This rearrangement joins TRBV6-6 to TRBJ1-2; tentative D call: TRBD1 (5 bases). The V end was cut by 6 bases, the J end by 5 bases, with 22 bases between. The CDR3 loop spans 16 amino acids. CDR1 MNHNY and CDR2 SVGAGI come from the germline V gene (reference sequence). The CDR3 DNA sequence: TGTGCCAGCAGCTCCTCCGGGCAGGGAAACCAATATGGCTACACCTTC. This translates into CASSSSGQGNQYGYTF.

The gene calls are TRBV4-1 and TRBJ2-5; D is perhaps TRBD2 (7 bases). The CDR3 has 15 residues. Trimming stripped 3 bases from V and 5 bases from J, with 16 bases between. The germline V gene has CDR1 MGHRA and CDR2 YSYEKL. CDR3 in amino acids: CASSHGGGRGETQYF. The DNA for the CDR3 is TGCGCCAGCAGCCATGGCGGGGGCCGGGGGGAGACCCAGTACTTC.